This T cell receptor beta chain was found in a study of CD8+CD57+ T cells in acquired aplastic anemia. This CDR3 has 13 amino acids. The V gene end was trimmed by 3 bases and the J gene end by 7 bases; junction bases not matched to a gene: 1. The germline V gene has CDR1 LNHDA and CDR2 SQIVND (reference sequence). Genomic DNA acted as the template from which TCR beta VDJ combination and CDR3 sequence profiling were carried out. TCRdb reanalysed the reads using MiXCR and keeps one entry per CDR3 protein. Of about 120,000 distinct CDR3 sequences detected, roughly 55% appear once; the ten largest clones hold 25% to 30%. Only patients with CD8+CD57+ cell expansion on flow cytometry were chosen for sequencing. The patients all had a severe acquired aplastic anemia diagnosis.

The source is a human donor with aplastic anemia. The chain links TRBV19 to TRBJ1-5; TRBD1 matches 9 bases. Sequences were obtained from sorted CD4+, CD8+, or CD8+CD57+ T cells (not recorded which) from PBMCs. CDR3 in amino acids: CASSMDRGQPQHF. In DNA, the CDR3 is TGTGCCAGTAGTATGGACAGGGGCCAGCCCCAGCATTTT.